What follows describes a single T cell receptor (beta chain). The entry originates in a study of blood T cell repertoires in COVID-19. Across the whole study: The United States, Italy and Spain were the sources of the acute and convalescent COVID-19 samples. Sources were T cells, B-cell-depleted T cells, or PBMCs; the material itself was cDNA or gDNA.

In assigning cohorts, the study relied on participant-reported clinical history. Profiled with immunoSEQ multiplex PCR; TCRdb holds only in-frame clones, not every one. The table records 150,000 to 200,000 clones, over 80% of them present only once. This clonotype originated in a woman in her sixties or seventies who had recovered from COVID-19. Sequenced material: PBMCs or T cells enriched from blood (not recorded which).

The CDR3 DNA is TGTGCCAGCAGTGGACCAACCGGGTCTGAAGCTTTCTTT. Encoded protein: CASSGPTGSEAFF. The chain recombines TRBV25-1 with TRBJ1-1, with D unclear. V was shortened by 4 bases and J by 6 bases, with 12 bases between the two germline ends. This CDR3 has 13 amino acids. Looked up from germline, CDR1 is MGHDK and CDR2 is SYGVNS.